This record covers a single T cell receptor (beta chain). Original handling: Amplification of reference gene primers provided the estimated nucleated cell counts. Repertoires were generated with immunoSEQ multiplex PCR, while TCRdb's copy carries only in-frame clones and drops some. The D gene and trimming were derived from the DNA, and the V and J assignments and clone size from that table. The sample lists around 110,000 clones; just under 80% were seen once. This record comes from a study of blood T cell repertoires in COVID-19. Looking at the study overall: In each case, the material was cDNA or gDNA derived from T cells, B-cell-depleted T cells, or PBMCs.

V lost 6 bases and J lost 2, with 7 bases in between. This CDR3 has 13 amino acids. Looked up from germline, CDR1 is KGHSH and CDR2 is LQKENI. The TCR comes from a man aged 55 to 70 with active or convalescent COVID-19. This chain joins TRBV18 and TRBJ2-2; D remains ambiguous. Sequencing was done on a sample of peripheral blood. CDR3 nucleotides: TGTGCCAGCTCGTACACCAACACCGGGGAGCTGTTTTTT. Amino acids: CASSYTNTGELFF.